Below, 18 T cell receptor beta chains from the same sample are listed, as sequenced in a study of cytomegalovirus exposure and HLA in healthy donors. Generated by immunoSEQ multiplex PCR, the TCRdb table keeps only in-frame clones and is missing some. This table holds under 250,000 clones, around nine tenths found once. Input material: PBMCs. These TCRs come from a woman between 18 and 29 years old in good health and CMV-seronegative.

The chain has TRBV13 and TRBJ2-7; D perhaps matches TRBD2 (5 bases). This CDR3 comprises 15 residues. V lost 5 bases and J 9 bases, leaving 23 bases between the germline ends. In germline, CDR1 is PRHDT, CDR2 FYEKMQ (reference sequence). CDR3 DNA sequence: TGTGCCAGCAGCCCCAAATCCGGTTTACGGGAAGCGCAGTACTTC. It encodes CASSPKSGLREAQYF. Full variable domain (outside the CDR3, taken from reference TRBV13 and TRBJ2-7): AAGVIQSPRHLIKEKRETATLKCYPIPRHDTVYWYQQGPGQDPQFLISFYEKMQSDKGSIPDRFSAQQFSDYHSELNMSSLELGDSALYFCASSPKSGLREAQYFGPGTRLTVT.

The chain joins TRBV6-6 to TRBJ1-2, with 7 positions matching TRBD1. The length of the CDR3 is 14 residues. Germline trimming cut 6 bases from V and 3 bases from J; bases unmatched to any gene: 7. Germline V gene lookup returns CDR1 MNHNY and CDR2 SVGAGI (reference sequence). CDR3 protein: CASSTSGGDYGYTF. In DNA form, the CDR3 reads TGTGCCAGCAGCACCTCAGGGGGAGACTATGGCTACACCTTC.

The chain joins TRBV19 to TRBJ2-7, with 13 bases that match TRBD2. This CDR3 spans 16 amino acids. The germline CDR1 and CDR2 sequences are LNHDA and SQIVND (reference sequence). Trimming took 4 bases from V and 3 from J; bases not matched to a gene: 6. CDR3 sequence: CASSRGTSGTFYEQYF. CDR3 nucleotide sequence: TGTGCCAGTAGTAGGGGGACTAGCGGGACCTTCTACGAGCAGTACTTC.

V usage is TRBV7-8 and J usage is TRBJ2-6; tentatively, D is TRBD1 (6 bases). This CDR3 is 15 amino acids long. V lost 6 bases and J lost 4, with 13 bases in between. From germline, CDR1 is SGHVS and CDR2 FQNEAQ. The CDR3 bases are TGTGCCAGCAGGGAACAGGGAACAGGGGCCAACGTCCTGACTTTC. Translated, it gives CASREQGTGANVLTF.

The chain employs TRBV27 and TRBJ2-7, with D possibly being TRBD1 (7 bases). In germline, CDR1 is MNHEY, CDR2 SMNVEV (reference sequence). Trimming removed 4 bases at V and 0 bases at J, with 10 bases between. The CDR3 is 14 residues long. The CDR3 DNA sequence: TGTGCCAGCAGTTGGAGGGGGCGCTCCTACGAGCAGTACTTC. As protein: CASSWRGRSYEQYF.

The chain couples TRBV5-1 to TRBJ2-3, with 7 bases aligning to TRBD1. This CDR3 spans 14 amino acids. Germline values: CDR1 SGHRS, CDR2 YFSETQ. V trimming: 7 bases; J trimming: 4 bases; junction bases outside the gene matches: 9. CDR3 protein: CASVGVTGADTQYF. The CDR3 DNA is TGCGCCAGCGTGGGCGTTACAGGGGCAGATACGCAGTATTTT.

V gene TRBV27 combines with J gene TRBJ2-1; the D gene is possibly TRBD2 (5 bases). V lost 2 bases to trimming and J lost 5 bases, with 22 bases between them. The CDR3 runs to 18 residues. The V gene's germline CDR1 is MNHEY and CDR2 SMNVEV (reference sequence). The CDR3 is CASSLAHQYRADHNEQFF. In nucleotides, the CDR3 is TGTGCCAGCAGTTTAGCTCACCAATACCGAGCGGACCACAATGAGCAGTTCTTC.

This rearrangement joins TRBV6-1 to TRBJ2-1, with 10 bases that match TRBD2. Germline values: CDR1 MNHNS, CDR2 SASEGT. The CDR3 is 15 residues long. The J segment lost 3 bases and the V segment lost 5 bases, leaving 4 bases of the junction unmatched. This chain's CDR3 is CASSRTSGDYNEQFF. The CDR3 nucleotides read TGTGCCAGCAGTAGGACTAGCGGAGACTACAATGAGCAGTTCTTC.

The chain uses TRBV11-2 and TRBJ1-1; D ambiguous. The CDR3 runs 12 residues. Germline values: CDR1 SGHAT, CDR2 FQNNGV. V was clipped by 6 bases and J by 7 bases, with 12 bases between them. CDR3 loop: CASSLEANEAFF. The CDR3, as DNA: TGTGCCAGCAGTTTGGAGGCAAATGAAGCTTTCTTT.

This chain links TRBV19 with TRBJ2-7; 7 bases agree with TRBD1. CDR3 length: 14 residues. V lost 3 bases to trimming and J lost 4 bases; unmatched junction nucleotides: 6. Germline-derived CDR1 and CDR2 are LNHDA and SQIVND (reference sequence). DNA of the CDR3: TGTGCCAGTAGTATCAGGACAGGCGGTTACGAGCAGTACTTC. Its translation: CASSIRTGGYEQYF.

The chain is built from TRBV4-1 and TRBJ2-2, with 11 bases matching TRBD2. Germline loops: CDR1 MGHRA, CDR2 YSYEKL. The CDR3 runs 17 residues. The ends lost 10 bases at V and 6 bases at J; junction bases unmatched: 16. The CDR3 bases are TGCGCCACCTCCCGGGGTAGCGGGAGGGCGTTTCCCGGGGAGCTGTTTTTT. Its translation is CATSRGSGRAFPGELFF.

The V and J genes are TRBV29-1 and TRBJ2-3, with 7 bases that match TRBD2. The trim removed 6 bases at V and 0 bases at J, leaving 6 bases unmatched. Germline V gives CDR1 SQVTM, CDR2 ANQGSEA. The CDR3 totals 14 residues. CDR3 region: CSVSPSGSTDTQYF. CDR3 DNA: TGCAGCGTCAGCCCTAGCGGTAGCACAGATACGCAGTATTTT.

Concerning this clone: Other DNA sequences in the same sample also yield this CDR3. The V gene is TRBV5-1, the J gene TRBJ1-2; maybe TRBD1 (5 bases). In germline, CDR1 is SGHRS, CDR2 YFSETQ. This CDR3 comprises 13 residues. The ends were cut back, 5 bases at V and 6 bases at J, with 14 bases in the middle. This CDR3 reads CASRTGRGDGYTF. CDR3 bases: TGCGCCAGCAGAACCGGGCGGGGGGATGGCTACACCTTC. The variable domain in full, completed from reference TRBV5-1 and TRBJ1-2, reads KAGVTQTPRYLIKTRGQQVTLSCSPISGHRSVSWYQQTPGQGLQFLFEYFSETQRNKGNFPGRFSGRQFSNSRSEMNVSTLELGDSALYLCASRTGRGDGYTFGSGTRLTVV.

Comment on this clone: The junction departs from germline at one end; a sequencing error may be responsible. This chain links TRBV30 with TRBJ2-7, with no clear D. Germline lookup yields CDR1 GTSNPN and CDR2 SVGIG (reference sequence). CDR3 length equals 11 residues. CDR3 sequence: CAWSGMTQRSF. Here the CDR3 DNA reads TGTGCCTGGAGTGGGATGACCCAAAGGAGTTTC.

The chain is built from TRBV19 and TRBJ1-5, with 8 bases lining up with TRBD1. J was trimmed by 3 bases and V by 8 bases; bases with no gene match: 12. This CDR3 contains 16 residues. The V gene's germline CDR1 is LNHDA and CDR2 SQIVND (reference sequence). The CDR3 loop reads CASLPDRDRYNQPQHF. CDR3 DNA sequence: TGTGCCAGTCTCCCCGACCGGGACAGGTACAATCAGCCCCAGCATTTT.

The chain links TRBV10-3 to TRBJ2-7, with 9 positions matching TRBD2. The CDR3 covers 16 residues. V lost 0 bases and J lost 2; bases outside the gene matches: 5. The germline V gene has CDR1 ENHRY and CDR2 SYGVKD. CDR3 residues: CAISESIAGATYEQYF. The CDR3 nucleotides read TGTGCCATCAGTGAGTCGATAGCGGGGGCCACCTACGAGCAGTACTTC.

The chain links TRBV30 to TRBJ2-7; 8 bases fit TRBD2. V lost 3 bases to trimming and J lost 0 bases; unmatched junction nucleotides: 4. The CDR3 sequence is 14 residues long. Germline CDR1 reads GTSNPN; CDR2 reads SVGIG (reference sequence). CDR3 sequence (DNA): TGTGCCTGGAGCACCGGGACTAGCTCCTACGAGCAGTACTTC. It specifies CAWSTGTSSYEQYF.

This clone was found once. This rearrangement joins TRBV4-1 to TRBJ2-1; 14 bases line up with TRBD2. Germline CDR1 and CDR2: MGHRA and YSYEKL. The CDR3 spans 20 residues. Trimming took 8 bases from V and 4 from J; bases not matched to a gene: 19. The CDR3 loop reads CASAGPPGLAGARVYNEQFF. The CDR3 DNA reads as TGCGCCAGCGCGGGACCACCGGGACTAGCGGGAGCTAGGGTTTACAATGAGCAGTTCTTC.